One and the same sample provided the 26 T cell receptor beta chains below, sequenced in a study of cytomegalovirus exposure and HLA in healthy donors. Sequencing used immunoSEQ multiplex PCR; TCRdb keeps in-frame clones, though not all of them. The top ten clones hold about 0.63% of a sample with roughly 71,000 clones, 94% of them seen once. Material for sequencing was PBMCs. These receptors originate from a woman under 30 in good health and CMV-seronegative.

The chain carries TRBV7-3 and TRBJ2-1, with D tentatively TRBD1 (5 bases). CDR3 length: 15 residues. V lost 2 bases and J lost 4, with 12 bases in between. Germline values: CDR1 SGHTA, CDR2 FQGTGA. For the CDR3, the DNA is TGTGCCAGCAGCTTAGGGGCTGCCCGGTACAATGAGCAGTTCTTC. It codes for CASSLGAARYNEQFF.

This clone was seen only once. The chain carries TRBV18 and TRBJ2-7; TRBD2 agrees at 9 bases. The ends lost 4 bases at V and 6 bases at J; junction bases unmatched: 7. Germline loops: CDR1 KGHSH, CDR2 LQKENI. The CDR3 spans 14 residues. CDR3 in amino acids: CASSLSGGTGEQYF. The DNA for the CDR3 is TGTGCCAGCTCACTTAGCGGGGGTACGGGCGAGCAGTACTTC.

The rearrangement links TRBV28 to TRBJ2-3; 7 bases fit TRBD1. Germline V gene sequence: CDR1 MDHEN, CDR2 SYDVKM. The CDR3 consists of 13 residues. V dropped 11 bases and J dropped 1; count of bases not matched to a gene: 6. The CDR3 spells CAGRTGGTDTQYF. The CDR3, as DNA: TGTGCCGGACGAACAGGGGGCACAGATACGCAGTATTTT.

V is TRBV11-2 and J is TRBJ2-5, with D tentatively TRBD1 (5 bases). The V end lost 2 bases, the J end lost 4 bases, and 11 bases lay between the germline ends. Germline V gene sequence: CDR1 SGHAT, CDR2 FQNNGV. This CDR3 comprises 14 residues. CDR3 sequence reads: CASSLSQGRETQYF. CDR3 DNA sequence: TGTGCCAGCAGCTTATCCCAGGGTAGAGAGACCCAGTACTTC.

This clone was recorded once. The V gene is TRBV2, the J gene TRBJ2-5, with TRBD2 as a possible D gene (6 bases). CDR1 and CDR2 (germline): SNHLY, FYNNEI. V was shortened by 4 bases and J by 5 bases, with 11 bases between the two germline ends. The CDR3 consists of 13 residues. The CDR3 DNA is TGTGCCAGCAGTGCGACTAGGAGGGAGACCCAGTACTTC. Its protein product is CASSATRRETQYF.

Notes on this clone: One end of the junction fails to match germline, which may point to a read error. V and J are TRBV27 and TRBJ2-1; perhaps TRBD2 as D (6 bases). This CDR3 is 15 amino acids long. Germline V gives CDR1 MNHEY, CDR2 SMNVEV (reference sequence). The CDR3 is CAGSPGTFLPDEQFF. CDR3 sequence (DNA): TGTGCCGGCAGCCCCGGGACTTTTTTGCCCGATGAGCAGTTCTTC.

The chain carries TRBV19 and TRBJ1-5; D not resolved. Germline V CDR1 and CDR2: LNHDA, SQIVND (reference sequence). Trimming removed 5 bases at V and 0 bases at J, with 11 bases between. The CDR3 has 15 amino acids. CDR3 DNA sequence: TGTGCCAGTAGTGGAGGAGATCATAGCAATCAGCCCCAGCATTTT. Encoded protein: CASSGGDHSNQPQHF.

This clone was recorded only once. The chain links TRBV7-9 to TRBJ2-5; 10 bases map to TRBD2. V lost 8 bases to trimming and J lost 2 bases; unmatched junction nucleotides: 8. CDR3 size: 15 residues. CDR1 is SEHNR and CDR2 is FQNEAQ in the germline V gene (reference sequence). This CDR3 is CASVTSGASQETQYF. In DNA form, the CDR3 reads TGTGCCAGCGTTACTAGCGGGGCATCGCAAGAGACCCAGTACTTC.

V is TRBV10-2 and J is TRBJ1-2, with 7 nucleotides matching TRBD1. This CDR3 spans 13 amino acids. V lost 5 bases and J lost 3; bases outside the gene matches: 3. Germline CDR1 is WSHSY and CDR2 is SAAADI. In nucleotides, the CDR3 is TGCGCCAGCAGTACAACAGGGGACTATGGCTACACCTTC. Translated: CASSTTGDYGYTF.

The rearrangement uses TRBV6-1 and TRBJ2-2, with D perhaps matching TRBD1 (5 bases). V lost 1 base to trimming and J lost 5 bases, with 11 bases between them. Germline CDR1 MNHNS, CDR2 SASEGT. The CDR3 has 15 amino acids. The chain's CDR3 is CASSEGGAGTGELFF. CDR3 in DNA: TGTGCCAGCAGTGAAGGGGGCGCAGGAACCGGGGAGCTGTTTTTT.

V and J are TRBV7-2 and TRBJ2-5, with D unresolved. This CDR3 has 13 amino acids. Germline-derived CDR1 and CDR2 are SGHTA and FQGNSA. V was shortened by 1 base and J by 13 bases, with 16 bases between the two germline ends. Written as DNA, the CDR3 is TGTGCCAGCAGCTTAGAATATCCCAGTTTTCCGTACTTC. It encodes CASSLEYPSFPYF.

The V gene is TRBV5-8, the J gene TRBJ1-2, with D possibly being TRBD1 (6 bases). V was shortened by 2 bases and J by 6 bases, with 14 bases between the two germline ends. Per the germline V gene, CDR1 is SGHTS and CDR2 is YDEGEE. This CDR3 region has 14 residues. The CDR3 loop is CASSFGRAGDGYTF. CDR3 coding DNA: TGTGCCAGCAGCTTCGGGAGGGCAGGGGATGGCTACACCTTC. Full variable domain (remainder filled in from reference TRBV5-8 and TRBJ1-2): EAGVTQSPTHLIKTRGQQATLRCSPISGHTSVYWYQQALGLGLQFLLWYDEGEERNRGNFPPRFSGRQFPNYSSELNVNALELEDSALYLCASSFGRAGDGYTFGSGTRLTVV.

The sample holds one count of this clone. The V and J genes are TRBV2 and TRBJ1-1; TRBD1 aligns across 9 bases. This CDR3 has 15 residues. Trimming cost V 4 bases and J 4 bases; bases outside gene matches: 7. CDR1 SNHLY and CDR2 FYNNEI come from the germline V gene. The CDR3 DNA reads as TGTGCCAGCAGTGGTGGGACAGGGATCCCCACTGAAGCTTTCTTT. This gives the protein CASSGGTGIPTEAFF.

This chain joins TRBV7-9 and TRBJ2-1; 12 bases align to TRBD2. Trimming removed 1 base from V and 8 bases from J; junction bases left unmatched: 6. The CDR3 extends over 16 amino acids. Germline V CDR1 and CDR2: SEHNR, FQNEAQ (reference sequence). The CDR3 bases are TGTGCCAGCAGCTTAGGACTAGCGGGGGAGTCTCATGAGCAGTTCTTC. This sequence encodes CASSLGLAGESHEQFF.

This chain joins TRBV6-4 and TRBJ2-2, with D possibly being TRBD2 (5 bases). V shed 7 bases and J shed 0 bases, with 9 bases lying between them. Per germline, CDR1 MRHNA and CDR2 SNTAGT. The CDR3 is made up of 14 amino acids. The CDR3 region has the DNA TGTGCCAGCACTCCGGGGTCGAACACCGGGGAGCTGTTTTTT. It encodes CASTPGSNTGELFF.

The chain combines TRBV5-1 with TRBJ2-5; 10 bases line up with TRBD1. The CDR3 contains 16 residues. Germline V gene lookup returns CDR1 SGHRS and CDR2 YFSETQ. Trimming at V came to 3 bases and at J to 4 bases, leaving 9 bases not matched to a gene. The CDR3 bases are TGCGCCAGCAGCTACACCGGGACAGGGGTTTTAGAGACCCAGTACTTC. Amino acid sequence: CASSYTGTGVLETQYF.

This chain links TRBV9 with TRBJ2-2; D ambiguous. Trimming left V 1 base short and J 0 bases short, with 10 bases between. The V gene's germline CDR1 is SGDLS and CDR2 YYNGEE. The CDR3 extends over 16 amino acids. The CDR3 protein is CASSVMSVANTGELFF. The DNA for the CDR3 is TGTGCCAGCAGCGTAATGTCAGTCGCGAACACCGGGGAGCTGTTTTTT.

CDR3 sequence (DNA): TGTGCCAGTAGATCACCGGGACTAGCGGGGGAGACGAACACCGGGGAGCTGTTTTTT. Its translation is CASRSPGLAGETNTGELFF. The rearrangement joins TRBV19 to TRBJ2-2, with 14 bases matching TRBD2. CDR3 length: 19 residues. Trimming cost V 6 bases and J 0 bases; bases outside gene matches: 9. CDR1 LNHDA and CDR2 SQIVND come from the germline V gene (reference sequence).

V gene TRBV19 combines with J gene TRBJ2-1; TRBD2 agrees at 7 bases. Unmatched junction bases numbered 11, after V lost 1 base and J lost 8 bases. The germline gives CDR1 LNHDA, CDR2 SQIVND (reference sequence). The length of the CDR3 is 16 residues. The CDR3 DNA is TGTGCCAGTAGTATAGGCCCGTCTTCGGGGGGACATGAGCAGTTCTTC. Its protein product is CASSIGPSSGGHEQFF.

This chain uses TRBV27 with TRBJ2-5, with TRBD1 matching over 7 bases. The trim removed 6 bases at V and 3 bases at J, leaving 4 bases unmatched. Germline V gene sequence: CDR1 MNHEY, CDR2 SMNVEV (reference sequence). The CDR3 spans 13 residues. CDR3 protein: CASSKGAEETQYF. In DNA, the CDR3 is TGTGCCAGCAGCAAGGGGGCGGAAGAGACCCAGTACTTC.

The chain employs TRBV19 and TRBJ2-5; 8 bases fit TRBD1. This CDR3 has 15 residues. Per germline, CDR1 LNHDA and CDR2 SQIVND (reference sequence). J gave up 5 bases and V 3 bases, and 8 bases lay outside the gene matches. CDR3 bases: TGTGCCAGTAGTATTGCCAGGGGGCTTTCGGAGACCCAGTACTTC. Translated, it gives CASSIARGLSETQYF.

The chain uses TRBV5-1 and TRBJ2-7; 12 bases align to TRBD2. After removal of 3 bases from V and 2 bases from J, the junction contained 6 bases not matched to a gene. The germline gives CDR1 SGHRS, CDR2 YFSETQ. The CDR3 spans 16 residues. This chain's CDR3 is CASSWGGLAGPYEQYF. The CDR3 DNA reads TGCGCCAGCAGCTGGGGGGGACTAGCGGGTCCCTACGAGCAGTACTTC.

This clone was found once. The J gene is TRBJ1-2, the V gene TRBV15; the D gene is possibly TRBD1 (6 bases). Germline loops: CDR1 LNHNV, CDR2 YYDKDF (reference sequence). Trimming left V 1 base short and J 1 base short, with 16 bases between. The CDR3 consists of 17 residues. CDR3 residues: CATSRGSAGANNYGYTF. The DNA for the CDR3 is TGTGCCACCAGCAGAGGTTCTGCAGGGGCGAATAACTATGGCTACACCTTC. The full variable domain, in which reference TRBV15 and TRBJ1-2 provide the parts outside the CDR3, is DAMVIQNPRYQVTQFGKPVTLSCSQTLNHNVMYWYQQKSSQAPKLLFHYYDKDFNNEADTPDNFQSRRPNTSFCFLDIRSPGLGDTAMYLCATSRGSAGANNYGYTFGSGTRLTVV.

This clone occurred once. The chain carries TRBV6-5 and TRBJ1-1; D uncertain. This CDR3 spans 12 amino acids. Per the germline V gene, CDR1 is MNHEY and CDR2 is SVGAGI. Trimming took off 5 bases at V and 4 bases at J, with 8 bases between the two ends. CDR3 sequence reads: CASSRLATEAFF. For the CDR3, the DNA is TGTGCCAGCAGTCGACTGGCCACTGAAGCTTTCTTT.

The chain couples TRBV2 to TRBJ1-5; TRBD1 matches 8 bases. The CDR3 consists of 14 residues. From germline, CDR1 is SNHLY and CDR2 FYNNEI. Unmatched junction bases numbered 4, after V lost 4 bases and J lost 5 bases. CDR3: CASSGVTGDQPQHF. The CDR3 nucleotides are TGTGCCAGCAGTGGGGTGACAGGGGATCAGCCCCAGCATTTT.

The rearrangement uses TRBV4-1 and TRBJ2-7; 10 bases fit TRBD2. With V trimmed by 0 bases and J by 5 bases, 13 bases remained unmatched. CDR3 length: 18 amino acids. The germline CDR1 and CDR2 sequences are MGHRA and YSYEKL. CDR3 DNA: TGCGCCAGCAGCCAAGATCCACGCCAAGCGGGGGGGCTGAACGAGCAGTACTTC. Amino acid sequence: CASSQDPRQAGGLNEQYF.